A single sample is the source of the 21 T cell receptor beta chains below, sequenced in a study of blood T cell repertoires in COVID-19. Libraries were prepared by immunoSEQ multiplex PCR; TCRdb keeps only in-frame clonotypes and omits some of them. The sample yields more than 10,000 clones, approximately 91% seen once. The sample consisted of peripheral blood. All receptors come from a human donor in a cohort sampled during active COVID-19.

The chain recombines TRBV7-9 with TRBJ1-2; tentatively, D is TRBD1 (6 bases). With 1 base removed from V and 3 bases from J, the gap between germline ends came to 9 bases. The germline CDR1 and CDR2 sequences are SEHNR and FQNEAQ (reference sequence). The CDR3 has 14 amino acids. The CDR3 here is CASSLGQADYGYTF. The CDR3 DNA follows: TGTGCCAGCAGCTTAGGACAGGCTGACTATGGCTACACCTTC.

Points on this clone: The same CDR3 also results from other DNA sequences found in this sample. The CDR3 DNA reads TGCGCCAGCAGTGAGTCTACGGGCTATGGCTACACCTTC. Translation: CASSESTGYGYTF. The gene calls are TRBV10-2 and TRBJ1-2, with unresolved D. The CDR3 runs 13 residues. The V end was cut by 0 bases, the J end by 4 bases, with 6 bases between. Germline-derived CDR1 and CDR2 are WSHSY and SAAADI.

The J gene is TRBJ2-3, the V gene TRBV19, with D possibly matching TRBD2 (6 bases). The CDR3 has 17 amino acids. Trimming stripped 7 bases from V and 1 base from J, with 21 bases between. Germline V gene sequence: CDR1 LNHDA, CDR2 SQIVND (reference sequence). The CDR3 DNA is TGTGCCAGTAAAGGTTCGGCTAGGGGAGGTGGCACAGATACGCAGTATTTT. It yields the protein CASKGSARGGGTDTQYF.

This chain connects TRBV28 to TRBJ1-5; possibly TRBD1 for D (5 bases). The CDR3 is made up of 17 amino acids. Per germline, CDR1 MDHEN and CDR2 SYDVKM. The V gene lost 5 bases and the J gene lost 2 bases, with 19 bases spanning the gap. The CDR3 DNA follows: TGTGCCAGCAGTCCGCTTTCCGGGGGAAAGGGCAATCAGCCCCAGCATTTT. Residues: CASSPLSGGKGNQPQHF.

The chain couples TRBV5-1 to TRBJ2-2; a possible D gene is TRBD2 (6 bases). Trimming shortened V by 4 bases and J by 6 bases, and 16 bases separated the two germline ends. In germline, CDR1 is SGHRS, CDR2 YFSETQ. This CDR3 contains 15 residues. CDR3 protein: CASSIGTPSPGELFF. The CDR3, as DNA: TGCGCCAGCAGCATCGGGACTCCAAGCCCCGGGGAGCTGTTTTTT.

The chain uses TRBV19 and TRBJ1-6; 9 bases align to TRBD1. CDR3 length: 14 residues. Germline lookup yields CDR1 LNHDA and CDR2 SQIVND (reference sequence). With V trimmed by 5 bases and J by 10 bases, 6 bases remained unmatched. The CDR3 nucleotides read TGTGCCAGTAGTGATGGACAGGGGAGATCACCCCTCCACTTT. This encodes CASSDGQGRSPLHF.

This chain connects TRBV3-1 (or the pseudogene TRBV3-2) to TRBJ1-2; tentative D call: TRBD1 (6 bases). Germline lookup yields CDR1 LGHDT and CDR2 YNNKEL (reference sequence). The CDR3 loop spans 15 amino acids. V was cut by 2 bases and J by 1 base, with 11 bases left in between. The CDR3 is CASSQPDSLNYGYTF. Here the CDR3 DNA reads TGTGCCAGCAGCCAACCGGACAGTCTTAACTATGGCTACACCTTC.

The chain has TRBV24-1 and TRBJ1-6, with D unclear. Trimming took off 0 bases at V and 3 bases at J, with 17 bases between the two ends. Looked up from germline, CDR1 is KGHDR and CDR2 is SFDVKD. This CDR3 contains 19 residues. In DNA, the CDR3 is TGTGCCACCAGTGATTTGTGGAGTGCGTATCTGATCTATAATTCACCCCTCCACTTT. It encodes CATSDLWSAYLIYNSPLHF.

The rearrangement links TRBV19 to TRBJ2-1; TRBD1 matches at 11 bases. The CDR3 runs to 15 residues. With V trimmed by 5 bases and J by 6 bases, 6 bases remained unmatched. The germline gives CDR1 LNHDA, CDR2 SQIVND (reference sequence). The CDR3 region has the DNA TGTGCCAGTAGTCTTACCGGGACAGGGGGCAATGAGCAGTTCTTC. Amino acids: CASSLTGTGGNEQFF.

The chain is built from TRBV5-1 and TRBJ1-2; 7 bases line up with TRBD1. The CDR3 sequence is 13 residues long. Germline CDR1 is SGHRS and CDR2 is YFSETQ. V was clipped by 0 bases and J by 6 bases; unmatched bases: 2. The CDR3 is CASSLAQGDGYTF. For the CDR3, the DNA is TGCGCCAGCAGCTTGGCTCAGGGGGATGGCTACACCTTC.

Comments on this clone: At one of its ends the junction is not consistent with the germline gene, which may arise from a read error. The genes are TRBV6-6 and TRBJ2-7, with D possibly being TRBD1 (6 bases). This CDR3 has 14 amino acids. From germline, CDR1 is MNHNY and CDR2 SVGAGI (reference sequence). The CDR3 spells CASSLEETPGQGNF. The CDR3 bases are TGTGCCAGCAGCCTAGAGGAAACCCCGGGACAAGGGAACTTC.

DNA of the CDR3: TGTGCCAGTAGTAAGGACAGGGCAACCTACGAGCAGTACTTC. It specifies CASSKDRATYEQYF. The rearrangement joins TRBV19 to TRBJ2-7, with 8 bases matching TRBD1. CDR3 length: 14 residues. Germline values: CDR1 LNHDA, CDR2 SQIVND (reference sequence). V shed 4 bases and J 2 bases; nucleotides not matched to a gene: 4.

The CDR3 sequence: CASSQPPPSEKLFF. DNA for the CDR3: TGTGCCAGCAGCCAACCACCGCCTAGTGAAAAACTGTTTTTT. The J gene is TRBJ1-4, the V gene TRBV5-5; D not resolved. The CDR3 covers 14 residues. V lost 4 bases, J lost 7 bases, and 14 bases lay in between. CDR1 and CDR2 from the germline V gene are SGHKS and YYEKEE (reference sequence).

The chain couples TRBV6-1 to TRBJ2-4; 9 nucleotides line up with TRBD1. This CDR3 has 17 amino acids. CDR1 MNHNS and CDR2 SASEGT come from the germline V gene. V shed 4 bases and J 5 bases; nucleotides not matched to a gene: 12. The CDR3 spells CASSGGKQGAGENIQYF. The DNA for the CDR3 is TGTGCCAGCAGTGGGGGGAAACAGGGGGCTGGAGAAAACATTCAGTACTTC.

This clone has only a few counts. CDR3 region: CSVPRAPGAGELFF. The CDR3 nucleotides are TGCAGCGTTCCGCGGGCCCCTGGGGCCGGGGAGCTGTTTTTT. The rearrangement joins TRBV29-1 to TRBJ2-2; D is possibly TRBD2 (5 bases). Trimming shortened V by 5 bases and J by 6 bases, and 16 bases separated the two germline ends. From germline, CDR1 is SQVTM and CDR2 ANQGSEA. This CDR3 spans 14 amino acids.

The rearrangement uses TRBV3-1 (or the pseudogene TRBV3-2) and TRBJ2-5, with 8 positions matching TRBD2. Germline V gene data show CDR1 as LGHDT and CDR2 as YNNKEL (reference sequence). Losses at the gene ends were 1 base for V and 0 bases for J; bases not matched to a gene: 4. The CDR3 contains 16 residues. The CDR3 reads CASSQGLAGNQETQYF. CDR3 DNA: TGTGCCAGCAGCCAAGGGTTAGCGGGGAACCAAGAGACCCAGTACTTC.

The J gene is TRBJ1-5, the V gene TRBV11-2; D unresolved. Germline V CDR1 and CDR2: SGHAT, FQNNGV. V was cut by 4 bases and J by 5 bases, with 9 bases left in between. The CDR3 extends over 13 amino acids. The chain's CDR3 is CASSYGVDQPQHF. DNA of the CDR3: TGTGCCAGCAGCTACGGGGTCGATCAGCCCCAGCATTTT.

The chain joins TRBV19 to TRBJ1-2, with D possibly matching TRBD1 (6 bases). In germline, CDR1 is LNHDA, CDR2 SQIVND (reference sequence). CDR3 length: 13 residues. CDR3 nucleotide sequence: TGTGCTGTCGGGGCAGGGGTTACCTATGGCTACACCTTC. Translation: CAVGAGVTYGYTF. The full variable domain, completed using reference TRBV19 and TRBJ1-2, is DGGITQSPKYLFRKEGQNVTLSCEQNLNHDAMYWYRQDPGQGLRLIYYSQIVNDFQKGDIAEGYSVSREKKESFPLTVTSAQKNPTAFYLCAVGAGVTYGYTFGSGTRLTVV.

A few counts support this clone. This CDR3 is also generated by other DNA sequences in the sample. The CDR3 coding sequence is TGTGCCAGCAGCCCGGGACAGGGCACCTACGAGCAGTACTTC. It is translated as CASSPGQGTYEQYF. V is TRBV9 and J is TRBJ2-7; 9 nucleotides line up with TRBD1. Germline V CDR1 and CDR2: SGDLS, YYNGEE. The ends lost 4 bases at V and 2 bases at J; junction bases unmatched: 4. CDR3 length: 14 residues.

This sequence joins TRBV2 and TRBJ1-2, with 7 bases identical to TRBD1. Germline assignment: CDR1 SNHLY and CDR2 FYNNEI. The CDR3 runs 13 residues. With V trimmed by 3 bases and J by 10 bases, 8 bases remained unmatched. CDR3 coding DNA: TGTGCCAGCAGTGATCGACAGGGAAGATACTACACCTTC. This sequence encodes CASSDRQGRYYTF. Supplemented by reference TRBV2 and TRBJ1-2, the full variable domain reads EPEVTQTPSHQVTQMGQEVILRCVPISNHLYFYWYRQILGQKVEFLVSFYNNEISEKSEIFDDQFSVERPDGSNFTLKIRSTKLEDSAMYFCASSDRQGRYYTFGSGTRLTVV.

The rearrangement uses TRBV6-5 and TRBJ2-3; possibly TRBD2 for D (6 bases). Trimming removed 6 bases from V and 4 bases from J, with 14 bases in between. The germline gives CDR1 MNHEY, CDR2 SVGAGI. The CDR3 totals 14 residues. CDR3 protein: CASSPGLFSDTQYF. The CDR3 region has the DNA TGTGCCAGCAGCCCGGGACTTTTCTCAGATACGCAGTATTTT.